This T cell receptor (beta chain) was observed in a study of tissue T cells after allogeneic stem cell transplantation (dated 2022 in TCRdb). Regarding the complete study: Over an approximately three-year period, over five adult allo-HCT recipients who had steroid-refractory GVHD were prospectively enrolled in a research-autopsy study. Every GVHD patient got a graft from a donor, with a handful of grafts unmodified and three CD34-selected to deplete T cells. Gastrointestinal GVHD was present in all GVHD patients, several lines of GVHD-directed therapy were administered to all GVHD patients, and skin involvement was additionally present in several GVHD patients. Pre-transplant PBMCs, which were of recipient origin, were available from a handful of GVHD patients. In viably preserved blood and marrow, CD3+ T cells were flow-sorted if cell numbers allowed, whereas smaller samples went directly to DNA extraction. TCR beta repertoires were profiled across many tissues obtained from research autopsies of patients with and without GVHD, as well as in mouse models of GVHD. The human part of the study was a prospective observational study with no blinding and no randomization. Study-wide findings and limitations: A small and clinically heterogeneous patient cohort was studied, and sampling depth was acknowledged as a limitation. Which tissue TCRs were alloreactive or antigen-specific was not determined in the study, and some of the clones might have been host cells that persisted. Within patients, how anatomically similar tissues were was a major factor shaping TCR repertoire composition, regardless of disease or transplant status. Blood and spleen T cells captured only a limited portion of the TCR repertoire detected in tissues, in both patients and mice. Only a few T cell clones appeared in more than one patient, yet motif-based clustering showed tissue-specific repertoire signatures that were shared between patients.

Libraries were made using the immunoSEQ multiplex PCR assay. Adaptive Biotechnologies performed the TCRbeta CDR3 sequencing at survey depth and reported CDR3 sequences, V/J genes, productive frequency and template counts. TCR beta CDR3 regions were amplified from genomic DNA instead of RNA. The paper's data handling went like this. Jensen-Shannon divergence was used to quantify pairwise repertoire overlap between tissues, with a value of 1 indicating complete divergence and a value of 0 indicating identical repertoires. Tissues were clustered by single-linkage agglomerative hierarchical clustering of pairwise JSD values, and the clustering results were displayed as dendrograms. GLIPH2 was run on all patient samples with simulation_depth 1000, kmer_min_depth 3 and cdr3_length_cutoff 8, and groups with more than two unique CDR3s were retained. In a standardized tissue-overlap score, Jaccard GLIPH-group overlap across patients was extrapolated to a standard repertoire size of 1000 clones. To look at how diversity was associated with clinical or experimental variables, linear mixed-effect models were used, with tissue treated as a fixed effect and individual treated as a random effect. This is the immuneACCESS table as TCRdb keeps it, with only in-frame sequences that have V and J called. A part of the clones is gone; compared with another copy, unresolved V genes explain less than half, and the rest is unexplained. D and trimming come from the DNA, and the V and J calls and clone size come from that table. The sample contains some 28,000 clones, over 75% of them found a single time. The ten largest make up over 3% of the sample.

CDR1 and CDR2 are drawn from the germline V gene: SGHDT, YYEEEE. Including cysteine and phenylalanine, the CDR3 has 14 amino acids. The DNA shown is the 42-base CDR3, in frame from base 1. Compared with germline, V lacks 1 base and J lacks 4 bases; bases without a gene match: 3. In regard to this clone: Its specific antigen is unknown. Qualities for individual bases were not recorded, and no much larger clone is one base off.

The meaning of the sample's time point label: recipient (host-origin) PBMCs collected before allo-HCT. This TCR derives from a woman aged 18-50 years who later had graft-versus-host disease after an allogeneic stem cell transplant. The material sequenced was blood, taken before transplantation. The chain joins TRBV5-6 to TRBJ1-1; TRBD1 aligns with 8 central bases. CDR3 region: CASSLWQGATEAFF. The nucleotides read TGTGCCAGCAGCTTGTGGCAGGGGGCCACTGAAGCTTTCTTT.